This T cell receptor (beta chain) originates from a study of blood T cell repertoires in COVID-19. Whole-study context: Collection of acute and convalescent COVID-19 samples took place in the United States, Italy and Spain. PBMCs, B-cell-depleted T cells, or T cells were the source of the cDNA or gDNA that made up the material.

Under the authors' procedure: It was from reference gene primer amplification that nucleated cell counts were estimated. Libraries were prepared by immunoSEQ multiplex PCR; TCRdb keeps only in-frame clonotypes and omits some of them. V and J calls and clone size follow that table, whereas D and trimming were derived from the DNA. The table shows about 42,000 clones, with 70% to 90% occurring only once. Sequencing used peripheral blood. This receptor was identified in a man aged 70 or older with acute or convalescent COVID-19.

The CDR3 DNA is TGTGCCAGCAGCTTAGGCCTGGAGACCAATGAGCAGTTCTTC. This codes for CASSLGLETNEQFF. The V and J genes are TRBV7-3 and TRBJ2-1; D gene ambiguous. Germline-derived CDR1 and CDR2 are SGHTA and FQGTGA. Trimming removed 2 bases from V and 6 bases from J, with 11 bases in between. CDR3 size: 14 residues.